The 3 T cell receptor beta chains in this list originate from one sample, sequenced in a study of tumor-infiltrating lymphocytes in primary liver carcinoma. It was unsorted whole blood that yielded blood RNA, and germline DNA was also extracted. The researchers produced TCR beta cDNA from roughly 500 ng total RNA with a constant-region primer. Slightly modified ARM-PCR, run as three nested multiplex PCR rounds, produced the TCR beta libraries. With TRBV1-TRBV30 forward primers and a C-beta reverse primer, the first two PCR rounds were run for roughly 10 cycles each. TCRdb re-analysed the multiplex PCR reads in MiXCR, keeping a single row per CDR3 protein. The sample has hundreds of thousands of distinct CDR3 sequences; roughly 60% are singletons. Input material: peripheral blood. The receptors derive from a man aged 40-49 years with primary liver carcinoma and hepatitis B virus infection.

Comment on this clonotype: A read error is possible here, since a much larger clone lies one base away. J is TRBJ2-5 and V is TRBV6-1, with D possibly called TRBD1 or TRBD2 (5 bases each). Germline CDR1 is MNHNS and CDR2 is SASEGT. With 6 bases removed from V and 8 bases from J, the gap between germline ends came to 10 bases. The CDR3 runs 11 residues. CDR3 loop: CASSGWDTQYF. CDR3 sequence (DNA): TGTGCCAGCAGCGGGTGGGACACCCAGTACTTC.

Only one count was recorded for this clonotype. Being one base from a much bigger clone, this may be a read error. V and J are TRBV5-4 and TRBJ2-1, with D perhaps TRBD2 (6 bases). Per the germline V gene, CDR1 is SGHNT and CDR2 is YYREEE (reference sequence). The CDR3 consists of 18 residues. As DNA, the CDR3 is TGTGCCAGCCGCTTGGGGGGTATGCGAGGAGGGGCCTACAATGAGCAGTTCTTC. Protein product: CASRLGGMRGGAYNEQFF.

On this clonotype itself: An end of the junction does not agree with germline; a read error may underlie this. V gene TRBV11-1 combines with J gene TRBJ2-2; the match to TRBD1 covers 8 bases. The CDR3 contains 17 residues. CDR1 is SGHAT and CDR2 is FQDESV in the germline V gene (reference sequence). DNA of the CDR3: TGTGCCAGCAGCTTACTTCCGGGACAGGCGAAGACCGGGGAGTTGTTTTTT. Amino acid sequence: CASSLLPGQAKTGELFF.